This T cell receptor beta chain was sequenced during a study of cytomegalovirus exposure and HLA in healthy donors. Study findings and constraints: What TCR beta sequences reportedly achieved was accurate prediction of HLA-A and HLA-B alleles in most subjects. Previous analysis showed most TCR beta V segments were productive about 90% or about 30% of the time. Later analysis revealed greater clonal expansion in HLA-associated TCR beta chains than in equally common others.

CDR1 is LNHDA, CDR2 SQIVND, per germline (reference sequence). Trimming took 5 bases from V and 1 from J; bases not matched to a gene: 6. The CDR3 totals 15 residues. PCR involved 60 Vbeta and 13 Jbeta primers. Sequencing used immunoSEQ multiplex PCR; TCRdb keeps in-frame clones, though not all of them. The table shows more than 90,000 clones, with 55% to 70% occurring only once. To note about this clone: The antigen is not known.

V and J are TRBV19 and TRBJ2-7; the match to TRBD2 covers 9 bases. The material sequenced was PBMCs. The clonotype originates from a young woman in good health and CMV-seronegative. CDR3 sequence (DNA): TGTGCCAGTAGTCTAGCGGGAAGTCTTTCCTACGAGCAGTACTTC. Translating it yields CASSLAGSLSYEQYF. Together with reference TRBV19 and TRBJ2-7, the CDR3 gives the full variable domain: DGGITQSPKYLFRKEGQNVTLSCEQNLNHDAMYWYRQDPGQGLRLIYYSQIVNDFQKGDIAEGYSVSREKKESFPLTVTSAQKNPTAFYLCASSLAGSLSYEQYFGPGTRLTVT.